This T cell receptor (beta chain) comes out of a study of cytomegalovirus exposure and HLA in healthy donors. The overall study: In an earlier analysis, almost 120 million unique TCR beta sequences were found from approximately 190 million T cells. Study-wide findings and caveats: The authors judged a highly shared variant cluster likely a sequencing artifact. Segments of the TCR beta V type were, in most cases, productive about 90% or about 30% of the time in an earlier analysis. There were 164 TCR beta chains listed as cytomegalovirus-associated.

The PCR made use of 60 Vbeta and 13 Jbeta primers. Some clones are missing from TCRdb's copy, which holds only in-frame ones; the method was immunoSEQ multiplex PCR. Among fewer than 100,000 clones listed, 60% to 80% were seen once. In germline, CDR1 is GTSNPN, CDR2 SVGIG (reference sequence). The CDR3 runs to 17 residues. V shed 0 bases, J shed 2 bases, and the junction held 11 bases outside the gene matches. This clone was seen only a few times. Its matching antigen is unknown. The sequenced sample consisted of PBMCs. The source is a female donor in good health and CMV-seronegative. The genes are TRBV30 and TRBJ2-5; 8 nucleotides agree with TRBD2. The CDR3 nucleotides are TGTGCCTGGAGTGTAGGCCGCGGGGGGTTTGGACAAGAGACCCAGTACTTC. Encoded protein: CAWSVGRGGFGQETQYF.